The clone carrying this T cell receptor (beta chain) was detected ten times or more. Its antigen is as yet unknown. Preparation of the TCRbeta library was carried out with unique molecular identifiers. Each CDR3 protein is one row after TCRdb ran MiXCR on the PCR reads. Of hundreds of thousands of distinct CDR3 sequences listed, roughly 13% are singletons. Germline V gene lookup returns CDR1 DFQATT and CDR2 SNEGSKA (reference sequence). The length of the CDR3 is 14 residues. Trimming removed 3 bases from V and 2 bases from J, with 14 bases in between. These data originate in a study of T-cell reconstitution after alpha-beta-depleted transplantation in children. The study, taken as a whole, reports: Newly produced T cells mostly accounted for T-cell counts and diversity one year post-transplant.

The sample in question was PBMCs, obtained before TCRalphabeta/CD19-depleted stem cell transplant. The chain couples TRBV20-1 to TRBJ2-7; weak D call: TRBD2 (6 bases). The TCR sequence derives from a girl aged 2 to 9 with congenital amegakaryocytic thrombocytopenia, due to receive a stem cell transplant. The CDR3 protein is CSASNWRGTYEQYF. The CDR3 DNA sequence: TGCAGTGCTAGCAACTGGCGGGGTACCTACGAGCAGTACTTC.